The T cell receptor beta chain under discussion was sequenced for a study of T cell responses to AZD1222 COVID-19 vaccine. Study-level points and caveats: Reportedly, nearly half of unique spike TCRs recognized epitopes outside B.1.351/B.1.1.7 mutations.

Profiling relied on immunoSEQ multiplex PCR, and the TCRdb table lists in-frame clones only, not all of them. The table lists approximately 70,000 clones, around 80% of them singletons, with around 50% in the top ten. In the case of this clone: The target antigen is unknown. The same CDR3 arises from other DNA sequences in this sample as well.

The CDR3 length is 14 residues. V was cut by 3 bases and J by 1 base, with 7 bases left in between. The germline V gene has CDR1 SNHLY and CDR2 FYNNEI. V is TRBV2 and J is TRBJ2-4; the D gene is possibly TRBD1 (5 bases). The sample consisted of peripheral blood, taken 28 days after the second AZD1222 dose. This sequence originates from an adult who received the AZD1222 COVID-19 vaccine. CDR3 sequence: CASSETEAKNIQYF. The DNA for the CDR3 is TGTGCCAGCAGTGAGACAGAGGCCAAAAACATTCAGTACTTC.